Listed below are T cell receptor beta chains from one sample, sequenced in a study of HIV-infected patients and healthy controls. TCRdb re-called the 5' RACE reads with MiXCR, one entry per CDR3 protein. Of thousands of distinct CDR3 sequences in the sample, roughly 6% were seen once. The sequencing input was blood. All receptors come from an adult in good health. The CDR3 runs from the conserved cysteine through the conserved F or W. The D gene is left open where the match is weak. For some rows the clone size is stated as once, few or many, or as a class when expanded; others skip it.

V	J	size	D	CDR3
TRBV6-5	TRBJ1-2	few	TRBD1	CASSYQTGQSYGYTF
TRBV6-2/TRBV6-3	TRBJ2-1	medium-sized	TRBD2	CASSYSGTSGRVEQFF
TRBV18	TRBJ2-2	medium-sized	NA	CASSLGLSTGELFF
TRBV7-2	TRBJ2-1	many	NA	CASSQVRTAGQFF
TRBV30	TRBJ2-1	many	NA	CAWSAPQPGASYNEQFF
TRBV11-2	TRBJ2-3	NA	TRBD2	CASSSGTSGDTDTQYF
TRBV5-4	TRBJ2-2	medium-sized	NA	CASSSDIRHRELFF
TRBV20-1	TRBJ1-1	medium-sized	NA	CSATGRLNTEAFF
TRBV6-5	TRBJ1-1	medium-sized	TRBD1	CASRSPTGDRAFF
TRBV6-5	TRBJ2-6	few	TRBD1	CASSLRQGLGVLTF
TRBV7-2	TRBJ2-3	medium-sized	TRBD2	CASTNGIAGGTDTQYF
TRBV7-2	TRBJ2-7	medium-sized	TRBD2	CASSLGPSGRTSTYEQYF
TRBV29-1	TRBJ1-1	many	NA	CSVGTGPEAFF
TRBV2	TRBJ2-1	medium-sized	TRBD1	CATTRQGVGEQFF
TRBV19	TRBJ1-2	many	NA	CASARPGGADGYTF
TRBV19	TRBJ1-5	few	NA	CASSQGPASNQPQHF
TRBV12-3/TRBV12-4	TRBJ1-6	medium-sized	NA	CASSPPNSPLHF
TRBV19	TRBJ2-1	many	TRBD2	CASKLAGGWEQFF
TRBV19	TRBJ1-4	many	NA	CASSIEATNEKLFF
TRBV12-3/TRBV12-4	TRBJ1-5	medium-sized	NA	CASRIQGGNQPQHF
TRBV24-1	TRBJ1-4	medium-sized	NA	CATSDLQKLFF
TRBV5-1	TRBJ2-7	medium-sized	TRBD2	CASSPGLAGAREQYF
TRBV9	TRBJ2-1	medium-sized	TRBD1	CASSPRRDRALDEQFF
TRBV27	TRBJ2-7	many	NA	CASSKGRFDEQYF
TRBV7-9	TRBJ1-2	medium-sized	NA	CASSSSTTDYGYTF
TRBV7-9	TRBJ2-1	few	NA	CASSLYENEQFF
TRBV6-4	TRBJ2-5	NA	TRBD1	CASSTTPGGVETQYF
TRBV7-9	TRBJ2-1	NA	NA	CATQARDQNEQFF
TRBV4-2	TRBJ2-3	medium-sized	NA	CASSHGGRSTDTQYF
TRBV20-1	TRBJ1-1	medium-sized	NA	CSAPHGNTEAFF
TRBV29-1	TRBJ2-3	few	TRBD1	CSVEKRDRGFADTQYF
TRBV30	TRBJ1-6	NA	NA	CAWSLGQRILHF
TRBV7-9	TRBJ1-4	medium-sized	NA	CASSYPTENEKLFF
TRBV27	TRBJ2-5	medium-sized	NA	CASSFGPQETQYF
TRBV6-5	TRBJ2-3	medium-sized	NA	CAVGSSRTDTQYF